The 31 T cell receptor beta chains given below trace back to one sample, sequenced in a study of blood T cell repertoires in COVID-19. Measured with immunoSEQ multiplex PCR; TCRdb has only the in-frame clones, and not every one. This repertoire shows 350,000 to 450,000 clones, about 88% found once; its top ten account for around 2.9%. Source material: peripheral blood. The receptors come from a human donor in a cohort sampled during active COVID-19.

V and J are TRBV18 and TRBJ2-7; tentative D call: TRBD1 (5 bases). This CDR3 contains 14 residues. The germline V and J ends were trimmed by 3 bases and 3 bases, with 12 bases remaining between them. Germline V gene sequence: CDR1 KGHSH, CDR2 LQKENI. CDR3 bases: TGTGCCAGCTCACCGAACCAGGGTATCTACGAGCAGTACTTC. Protein sequence: CASSPNQGIYEQYF.

This chain joins TRBV27 and TRBJ2-2, with D unclear. Per germline, CDR1 MNHEY and CDR2 SMNVEV (reference sequence). V was trimmed by 4 bases and J by 6 bases, leaving 9 bases between them. The CDR3 has 13 residues. CDR3 in DNA: TGTGCCAGCAGTTCCCTAGGAGCCGGGGAGCTGTTTTTT. It codes for CASSSLGAGELFF.

The V and J genes are TRBV9 and TRBJ2-1; a possible D gene is TRBD2 (6 bases). From germline, CDR1 is SGDLS and CDR2 YYNGEE. This CDR3 region has 18 residues. With 3 bases removed from V and 6 bases from J, the gap between germline ends came to 25 bases. CDR3 sequence reads: CASSDPSRSLGTSNEQFF. CDR3 in DNA: TGTGCCAGCAGCGATCCCTCTCGTAGCTTGGGGACTTCCAATGAGCAGTTCTTC.

This chain connects TRBV5-1 to TRBJ2-3; D is perhaps TRBD2 (6 bases). The V gene lost 0 bases and the J gene lost 1 base, with 9 bases spanning the gap. CDR1 and CDR2 from the germline V gene are SGHRS and YFSETQ. The CDR3 covers 15 residues. The CDR3 coding sequence is TGCGCCAGCAGCTTGGACGGGAGTGGCACAGATACGCAGTATTTT. Protein product: CASSLDGSGTDTQYF. The full variable domain, completed using reference TRBV5-1 and TRBJ2-3, is KAGVTQTPRYLIKTRGQQVTLSCSPISGHRSVSWYQQTPGQGLQFLFEYFSETQRNKGNFPGRFSGRQFSNSRSEMNVSTLELGDSALYLCASSLDGSGTDTQYFGPGTRLTVL.

The chain couples TRBV28 to TRBJ2-7; 9 bases align to TRBD2. Per germline, CDR1 MDHEN and CDR2 SYDVKM. The CDR3 totals 17 residues. With V trimmed by 6 bases and J by 5 bases, 17 bases remained unmatched. The CDR3: CASSPGREGPMRDEQYF. In DNA form, the CDR3 reads TGTGCCAGCAGCCCGGGGCGGGAGGGCCCAATGCGTGACGAGCAGTACTTC.

This chain connects TRBV4-1 to TRBJ2-2, with 10 bases lining up with TRBD2. There are 17 residues in the CDR3. Germline assignment: CDR1 MGHRA and CDR2 YSYEKL. The trim removed 2 bases at V and 4 bases at J, leaving 7 bases unmatched. As DNA, the CDR3 is TGCGCCAGCAGCCAAAGAGACAGGACTAGCGGCACCGGGGAGCTGTTTTTT. Its translation is CASSQRDRTSGTGELFF.

This clone was seen more than once but under ten times. The chain employs TRBV2 and TRBJ1-5; 10 bases match TRBD1. The V gene end was trimmed by 6 bases and the J gene end by 2 bases; junction bases not matched to a gene: 7. The CDR3 length is 16 residues. Germline V CDR1 and CDR2: SNHLY, FYNNEI. For the CDR3, the DNA is TGTGCCAGCAGAGGGACAGGGGAGGTGGGCAATCAGCCCCAGCATTTT. It encodes CASRGTGEVGNQPQHF.

The CDR3 sequence: CASSPQQGVNTEAFF. In DNA, the CDR3 is TGTGCCAGCAGCCCCCAACAGGGGGTCAACACTGAAGCTTTCTTT. The V gene is TRBV7-9, the J gene TRBJ1-1, with TRBD1 matching over 8 bases. V trimming: 5 bases; J trimming: 2 bases; junction bases outside the gene matches: 7. CDR1 SEHNR and CDR2 FQNEAQ come from the germline V gene (reference sequence). The CDR3 consists of 15 residues.

A word on this clone: Compared with germline, one end of the junction differs, possibly owing to a read error. The same CDR3 arises from other DNA sequences in this sample as well. V is TRBV5-6 and J is TRBJ1-2; tentative D call: TRBD1 (6 bases). The CDR3 sequence is 13 residues long. Germline values: CDR1 SGHDT, CDR2 YYEEEE. The chain's CDR3 is CASSLDRNYGYTF. DNA of the CDR3: TGTGCCAGCAGTTTGGACAGAAACTATGGCTACACCTTC.

V is TRBV5-1 and J is TRBJ2-3; 7 bases are shared with TRBD2. Germline assignment: CDR1 SGHRS and CDR2 YFSETQ. With 6 bases clipped from V and 1 base from J, the junction kept 8 bases outside the gene matches. This CDR3 has 15 amino acids. DNA of the CDR3: TGCGCCAGCACCCGAGAGGGGAGGGGCACAGATACGCAGTATTTT. Amino acid sequence: CASTREGRGTDTQYF.

This clone was recorded once. V usage is TRBV7-9 and J usage is TRBJ2-5; TRBD1 is a possible D gene (5 bases). Germline-derived CDR1 and CDR2 are SEHNR and FQNEAQ (reference sequence). This CDR3 contains 15 residues. V shed 2 bases and J shed 4 bases, with 14 bases lying between them. The CDR3 region is CASSLRAAGSETQYF. The CDR3 nucleotides read TGTGCCAGCAGCTTAAGGGCAGCAGGGTCAGAGACCCAGTACTTC.

This clone was picked up one time. The rearrangement uses TRBV24-1 and TRBJ2-1; possible D gene TRBD2, 6 bases. This CDR3 is 16 amino acids long. Germline CDR1 and CDR2: KGHDR and SFDVKD. Trimming took off 3 bases at V and 1 base at J, with 12 bases between the two ends. The CDR3 DNA follows: TGTGCCACCAGTGATCCGGGGGTGCTATCCTACAATGAGCAGTTCTTC. Its translation is CATSDPGVLSYNEQFF.

The chain is built from TRBV9 and TRBJ2-1; the D gene is possibly TRBD2 (6 bases). CDR3 length equals 17 residues. V was shortened by 0 bases and J by 0 bases, with 13 bases between the two germline ends. Germline values: CDR1 SGDLS, CDR2 YYNGEE. CDR3 in DNA: TGTGCCAGCAGCGTAGAGGGGTGGGAGGACTCCTACAATGAGCAGTTCTTC. The encoded protein is CASSVEGWEDSYNEQFF.

The CDR3 DNA is TGTGCCAGTAGTACAGGACAGGATTACAATGAGCAGTTCTTC. This gives the protein CASSTGQDYNEQFF. The chain couples TRBV19 to TRBJ2-1, with TRBD1 identical over 7 bases. The CDR3 loop spans 14 amino acids. Germline CDR1 and CDR2: LNHDA and SQIVND (reference sequence). The junction had 4 bases not matched to a gene; V was cut back by 4 bases and J by 4 bases.

This clone appeared once. The chain uses TRBV29-1 and TRBJ2-3; D is uncertain. The germline V gene has CDR1 SQVTM and CDR2 ANQGSEA. The CDR3 contains 11 residues. Trimming shortened V by 7 bases and J by 2 bases, and 7 bases separated the two germline ends. Written as DNA, the CDR3 is TGCAGCGCCTCAGACACAGATACGCAGTATTTT. This sequence encodes CSASDTDTQYF.

The V and J genes are TRBV6-1 and TRBJ1-5; D is unclear. The V and J ends lost 3 bases and 7 bases respectively, with 10 bases between them. There are 13 residues in the CDR3. Germline V gene data show CDR1 as MNHNS and CDR2 as SASEGT. The CDR3 region is CASSDYRGQPQHF. CDR3 DNA: TGTGCCAGCAGTGATTACCGCGGGCAGCCCCAGCATTTT.

The chain carries TRBV29-1 and TRBJ2-7; 8 bases fit TRBD2. Per the germline V gene, CDR1 is SQVTM and CDR2 is ANQGSEA. V lost 5 bases, J lost 4 bases, and 10 bases stayed unmatched. The CDR3 is 14 amino acids. The CDR3 DNA sequence: TGCAGCGTTACCCGACCCGGGGGGGGATACGAGCAGTACTTC. This codes for CSVTRPGGGYEQYF.

CDR3 in amino acids: CASSLRGGDEQYF. DNA of the CDR3: TGTGCCAGCAGTTTAAGAGGCGGGGACGAGCAGTACTTC. The genes are TRBV12-3 or TRBV12-4 and TRBJ2-7, with D tentatively TRBD2 (6 bases). The V gene lost 2 bases and the J gene lost 5 bases, with 10 bases spanning the gap. The CDR3 has 13 residues.

V is TRBV12-3 or TRBV12-4 and J is TRBJ1-5; D gene uncertain. With 6 bases removed from V and 4 bases from J, the gap between germline ends came to 7 bases. The CDR3 runs 12 residues. CDR3 region: CASSEGNQPQHF. For the CDR3, the DNA is TGTGCCAGCAGCGAGGGAAATCAGCCCCAGCATTTT.

The chain employs TRBV6-5 and TRBJ2-7, with 7 bases matching TRBD2. The CDR3 loop spans 15 amino acids. The germline gives CDR1 MNHEY, CDR2 SVGAGI. The junction had 15 bases not matched to a gene; V was cut back by 7 bases and J by 6 bases. The CDR3 loop reads CASIPIQTGGVEQYF. Written as DNA, the CDR3 is TGTGCCAGCATCCCGATACAAACGGGAGGTGTCGAGCAGTACTTC.

The rearrangement joins TRBV30 to TRBJ2-1; TRBD2 agrees at 9 bases. Per the germline V gene, CDR1 is GTSNPN and CDR2 is SVGIG (reference sequence). Germline trimming cut 5 bases from V and 12 bases from J; bases unmatched to any gene: 20. The CDR3 runs to 16 residues. CDR3: CAWGGGMASGAARQFF. Here the CDR3 DNA reads TGTGCCTGGGGAGGGGGAATGGCTAGCGGGGCCGCGCGGCAGTTCTTC.

The chain combines TRBV11-2 with TRBJ2-7; D call uncertain. V lost 5 bases to trimming and J lost 4 bases, with 6 bases between them. This CDR3 is built from 11 residues. Per the germline V gene, CDR1 is SGHAT and CDR2 is FQNNGV. The CDR3 protein is CASSLRYEQYF. CDR3 in DNA: TGTGCCAGCAGCCTGCGTTACGAGCAGTACTTC.

This clone was detected only a few times. The V gene is TRBV9, the J gene TRBJ1-1, with 8 bases lining up with TRBD1. V trimming: 0 bases; J trimming: 4 bases; junction bases outside the gene matches: 2. The CDR3 consists of 14 residues. CDR1 and CDR2 (germline): SGDLS, YYNGEE. DNA for the CDR3: TGTGCCAGCAGCGTAGGACAGGGGCGCACTGAAGCTTTCTTT. It codes for CASSVGQGRTEAFF. Together with reference TRBV9 and TRBJ1-1, the CDR3 gives the full variable domain: DSGVTQTPKHLITATGQRVTLRCSPRSGDLSVYWYQQSLDQGLQFLIQYYNGEERAKGNILERFSAQQFPDLHSELNLSSLELGDSALYFCASSVGQGRTEAFFGQGTRLTVV.

This clone occurred many times. The chain joins TRBV9 to TRBJ2-2, with TRBD2 as a possible D gene (5 bases). The CDR3 has 14 residues. V lost 0 bases to trimming and J lost 6 bases, with 9 bases between them. Germline loops: CDR1 SGDLS, CDR2 YYNGEE. CDR3 region: CASSVVQDSGELFF. As DNA, the CDR3 is TGTGCCAGCAGCGTAGTCCAGGACTCCGGGGAGCTGTTTTTT.

V usage is TRBV13 and J usage is TRBJ1-1; tentatively, D is TRBD1 (5 bases). In germline, CDR1 is PRHDT, CDR2 FYEKMQ (reference sequence). Trimming took off 5 bases at V and 4 bases at J, with 14 bases between the two ends. The CDR3 loop spans 14 amino acids. The CDR3 region has the DNA TGTGCCAGCAGCACCCGCAGGGAATCCACTGAAGCTTTCTTT. This encodes CASSTRRESTEAFF.

The V gene is TRBV7-2, the J gene TRBJ1-6; D is uncertain. Germline CDR1 reads SGHTA; CDR2 reads FQGNSA. Deletions cut 1 base from V and 0 bases from J, with 7 bases between. This CDR3 contains 16 residues. The CDR3: CASSLDRASYNSPLHF. The CDR3 region has the DNA TGTGCCAGCAGCTTAGACAGAGCCTCCTATAATTCACCCCTCCACTTT.

As for this clone: Other nucleotide sequences in the sample specify the same CDR3. The V call is TRBV12-3 or TRBV12-4, the J call TRBJ1-1; D is ambiguous. The CDR3 is 13 amino acids. V dropped 0 bases and J dropped 4 bases, with 6 bases sitting between them. Written as DNA, the CDR3 is TGTGCCAGCAGTTTAGCGCGGGGCACTGAAGCTTTCTTT. Translation gives CASSLARGTEAFF.

The chain has TRBV27 and TRBJ2-1; 11 positions agree with TRBD2. Germline CDR1 reads MNHEY; CDR2 reads SMNVEV (reference sequence). The CDR3 is 17 amino acids. Losses at the gene ends were 5 bases for V and 5 bases for J; bases not matched to a gene: 11. The CDR3 region is CASSDQIAGGPHNEQFF. CDR3 DNA: TGTGCCAGCAGTGACCAAATAGCGGGAGGGCCACACAATGAGCAGTTCTTC.

The chain uses TRBV5-8 and TRBJ2-7, with D unclear. Trimming cost V 7 bases and J 0 bases, with 14 bases left between them. Germline V lookup: CDR1 SGHTS, CDR2 YDEGEE. The CDR3 totals 14 residues. The CDR3 region is CASVGSEASYEQYF. In DNA, the CDR3 is TGTGCCAGCGTAGGAAGCGAGGCCTCCTACGAGCAGTACTTC.

The chain joins TRBV11-2 to TRBJ1-2; D is ambiguous. Trimming removed 0 bases from V and 8 bases from J, with 7 bases in between. The CDR3 totals 12 residues. Germline V gives CDR1 SGHAT, CDR2 FQNNGV. The DNA of the CDR3 is TGTGCCAGCAGCTTAGACAGGTCCGGCTACACCTTC. It translates to CASSLDRSGYTF.

The rearrangement links TRBV7-2 to TRBJ2-7, with TRBD1 identical over 10 bases. Germline trimming cut 4 bases from V and 3 bases from J; bases unmatched to any gene: 6. Germline CDR1 reads SGHTA; CDR2 reads FQGNSA. The length of the CDR3 is 15 residues. The CDR3 here is CASSSPGTGVYEQYF. As DNA, the CDR3 is TGTGCCAGCAGCTCGCCCGGGACAGGGGTCTACGAGCAGTACTTC.